This T cell receptor (beta chain) comes out of a study of cytomegalovirus exposure and HLA in healthy donors. Study details: The 120 validation repertoires matched the 600 to 700 first-cohort repertoires in platform, a later analysis reported.

To note about this clone: What it binds is unknown.

General observations from the study: Generally TCR sequences proved uncommon, though certain public TCRs appeared in numerous donors.

While the first cohort had some 700 subjects, the donors belonged to the separate validation cohort of roughly 130 subjects. This table comes from immunoSEQ multiplex PCR, and its TCRdb copy is limited to in-frame clones, with some not included. This sample has some 240,000 clones, with 75% to 90% found just once. Material: PBMCs. The TCR sequence derives from a woman aged 25 to 39 in good health and CMV-seropositive.

CDR3 in DNA: TGTGCCAGCAGTCTACAGGGGACGGCAGATACGCAGTATTTT. This sequence encodes CASSLQGTADTQYF. The J gene is TRBJ2-3, the V gene TRBV6-5; 7 bases map to TRBD1. Germline-derived CDR1 and CDR2 are MNHEY and SVGAGI. The V and J ends lost 5 bases and 4 bases, in that order; junction bases with no gene match: 6. The CDR3 spans 14 residues.